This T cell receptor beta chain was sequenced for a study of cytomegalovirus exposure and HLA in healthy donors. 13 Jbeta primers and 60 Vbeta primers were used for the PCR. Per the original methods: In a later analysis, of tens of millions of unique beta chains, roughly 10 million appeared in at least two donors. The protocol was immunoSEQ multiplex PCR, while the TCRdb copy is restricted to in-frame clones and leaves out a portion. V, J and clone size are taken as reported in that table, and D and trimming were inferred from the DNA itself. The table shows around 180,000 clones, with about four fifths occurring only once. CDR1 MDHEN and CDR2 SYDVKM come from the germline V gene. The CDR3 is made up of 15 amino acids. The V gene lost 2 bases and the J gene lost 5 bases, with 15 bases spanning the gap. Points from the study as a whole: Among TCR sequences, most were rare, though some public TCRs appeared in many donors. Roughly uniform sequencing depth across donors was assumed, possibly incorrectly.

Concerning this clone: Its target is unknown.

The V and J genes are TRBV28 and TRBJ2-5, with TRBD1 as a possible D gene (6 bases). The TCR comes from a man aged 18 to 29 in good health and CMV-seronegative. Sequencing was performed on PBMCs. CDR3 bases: TGTGCCAGCAGTTTACCGGGACAATCGGGGGAGACCCAGTACTTC. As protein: CASSLPGQSGETQYF. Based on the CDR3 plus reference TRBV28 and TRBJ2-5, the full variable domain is DVKVTQSSRYLVKRTGEKVFLECVQDMDHENMFWYRQDPGLGLRLIYFSYDVKMKEKGDIPEGYSVSREKKERFSLILESASTNQTSMYLCASSLPGQSGETQYFGPGTRLLVL.